This is a list of T cell receptor beta chains from one sample in a study of beta chain features in type 1 diabetes. Profiling relied on immunoSEQ multiplex PCR, and the TCRdb table lists in-frame clones only, not all of them. This sample has some 220,000 clones, with approximately 10% found just once. Sequenced sample: central memory CD4+ T cells from blood. These receptors all come from a man aged 18 to 30 in good health. Each CDR3 is given without its conserved first and last residue.

v_call cdr3_aa
TRBV19 ASNTWGTNQPQH
TRBV20-1 SASEYYEQY
TRBV18 ASSPPRTSYEQY
TRBV9 ASSVGTGGSMEF
TRBV4-3 ASSLSGTSGYEQY
TRBV30 AWTAGETQY
TRBV7-2 ASSLRVGNTGELF
TRBV28 ASKAGTGREQY
TRBV18 ASSPGQGRDSGANVLT
TRBV5-1 ASSFRGNTEAF
TRBV4-1 ASSQSKGSNTEAF
TRBV6-5 ASSYTAEETQY
TRBV28 ASSLVSDPTEAF
TRBV6-6 ASSYSEMGTQY
TRBV6-1 ASSDRAVTEAF
TRBV7-2 ASSRLLRTDTQY
TRBV7-6 ASSLGTGTGLGSEAF
TRBV5-4 ASSFGHRGSYEQY
TRBV9 ASSPGGDRGYGYT
TRBV15 ATSRESIHEQY
TRBV18 ASSPPLRTGGTSGRSMQF
TRBV2 ASSGQATPLNTIY
TRBV27 ASSHPADRINEQY
TRBV2 ASSEQGNTEAF
TRBV6-5 ASSWTSGRARSEQY
TRBV28 ASSLSREGREQY
TRBV27 ASSLSHRGTEAF
TRBV2 ASSQRMSAGELF
TRBV4-2 ASSQARSYEQY
TRBV18 ASSSGTNTYEQY
TRBV9 ASSAGPSQYEQY
TRBV7-2 ASSSNSGTYEQY
TRBV5-1 ASSSTGIETQY
TRBV4-2 ASSQGRAVGGANVLT
TRBV7-2 ASSFTPGPTEQY